Shown below are 9 T cell receptor beta chains from a single sample sequenced in a study of follicular helper T cells after annual influenza vaccination. Clones were read by immunoSEQ multiplex PCR, and TCRdb kept only the in-frame ones, dropping some. Among about 14,000 clones listed, approximately 84% were seen once. Stated time point: 2015-2016 season, pre-vaccination. The source material was CXCR5- memory CD4+ T cells sorted from blood, sampled on the day of influenza vaccination. These receptors originate from an adult who received the influenza vaccine.

The chain uses TRBV11-2 and TRBJ2-3; weak D call: TRBD2 (5 bases). Trimming shortened V by 1 base and J by 7 bases, and 9 bases separated the two germline ends. Per germline, CDR1 SGHAT and CDR2 FQNNGV. The CDR3 spans 13 residues. CDR3 in DNA: TGTGCCAGCAGCTTAGGCCGGGATAATACGCAGTATTTT. Residues: CASSLGRDNTQYF.

This clone was seen just once. This chain links TRBV6-6 with TRBJ1-2, with 9 bases matching TRBD1. The CDR3 extends over 14 amino acids. V was pared by 0 bases and J by 7 bases, with 3 bases of the junction left unmatched. From germline, CDR1 is MNHNY and CDR2 SVGAGI (reference sequence). CDR3 in DNA: TGTGCCAGCAGTTACTCCGGGACAGGGTCTGGCTACACCTTC. It translates to CASSYSGTGSGYTF.

This clone has more than one count but fewer than ten. The rearrangement links TRBV19 to TRBJ1-6; the match to TRBD1 covers 7 bases. Germline V lookup: CDR1 LNHDA, CDR2 SQIVND (reference sequence). The CDR3 has 14 residues. With 4 bases clipped from V and 4 bases from J, the junction kept 1 base outside the gene matches. The CDR3 loop is CASSTGGYNSPLHF. The CDR3 region has the DNA TGTGCCAGTAGTACAGGGGGATATAATTCACCCCTCCACTTT. The entire variable domain, with the rest obtained from reference TRBV19 and TRBJ1-6, is as follows: DGGITQSPKYLFRKEGQNVTLSCEQNLNHDAMYWYRQDPGQGLRLIYYSQIVNDFQKGDIAEGYSVSREKKESFPLTVTSAQKNPTAFYLCASSTGGYNSPLHFGNGTRLTVT.

The chain recombines TRBV6-1 with TRBJ2-7, with D tentatively TRBD2 (6 bases). CDR1 MNHNS and CDR2 SASEGT come from the germline V gene. CDR3 length: 13 residues. V lost 6 bases to trimming and J lost 6 bases, with 15 bases between them. The CDR3 coding sequence is TGTGCCAGCAGCTTACGGAGGGATATCGAGCAGTACTTC. This encodes CASSLRRDIEQYF.

The chain carries TRBV28 and TRBJ1-3, with no clear D. Germline-derived CDR1 and CDR2 are MDHEN and SYDVKM. V was shortened by 2 bases and J by 0 bases, with 8 bases between the two germline ends. This CDR3 region has 15 residues. The CDR3, as DNA: TGTGCCAGCAGTTTAGATGGGAGCTCTGGAAACACCATATATTTT. Translating it yields CASSLDGSSGNTIYF. Together with reference TRBV28 and TRBJ1-3, the CDR3 gives the full variable domain: DVKVTQSSRYLVKRTGEKVFLECVQDMDHENMFWYRQDPGLGLRLIYFSYDVKMKEKGDIPEGYSVSREKKERFSLILESASTNQTSMYLCASSLDGSSGNTIYFGEGSWLTVV.

This clone was seen only a few times. This chain connects TRBV14 to TRBJ2-7, with 9 bases aligning to TRBD1. Trimming removed 4 bases from V and 1 base from J; junction bases left unmatched: 2. Looked up from germline, CDR1 is SGHDN and CDR2 is FVKESK. This CDR3 is built from 14 residues. CDR3 sequence (DNA): TGTGCCAGCAGCCGGGACAGGGTATCCTACGAGCAGTACTTC. The encoded protein is CASSRDRVSYEQYF.

The sample holds a few counts of this clone. The V gene is TRBV18, the J gene TRBJ2-2; tentatively, D is TRBD1 (6 bases). Germline CDR1 is KGHSH and CDR2 is LQKENI. The CDR3 has 15 residues. V lost 3 bases and J 1 base, leaving 9 bases between the germline ends. CDR3 protein: CASSPDRKNTGELFF. DNA of the CDR3: TGTGCCAGCTCACCTGACAGGAAGAACACCGGGGAGCTGTTTTTT.

This clone has only one observation. The rearrangement joins TRBV25-1 to TRBJ2-2; D may correspond to TRBD1 or TRBD2 (6 bases each). Germline loops: CDR1 MGHDK, CDR2 SYGVNS. The CDR3 spans 15 residues. V shed 6 bases and J shed 7 bases, with 18 bases lying between them. In nucleotides, the CDR3 is TGTGCCAGCAGGGGGGCTACAGGAGGGGGCGGGGAGCTGTTTTTT. Its translation is CASRGATGGGGELFF.

This sequence joins TRBV5-1 and TRBJ2-3; 9 positions agree with TRBD1. Germline CDR1 is SGHRS and CDR2 is YFSETQ. The V gene end was trimmed by 0 bases and the J gene end by 8 bases; junction bases not matched to a gene: 7. This CDR3 is 15 amino acids long. The CDR3 here is CASSLGQTGGATQYF. The CDR3 nucleotides read TGCGCCAGCAGCTTGGGACAGACAGGGGGTGCTACGCAGTATTTT.